The rows below give T cell receptor beta chains drawn from one sample of a study of T cells in Graves' hyperthyroidism and ophthalmopathy. TCRdb fed the multiplex PCR reads into MiXCR, producing one record per CDR3 protein. The sample records hundreds of thousands of distinct CDR3 sequences, about 14% being singletons. The sequenced material came from blood. These receptors originate from a man between 18 and 35 years old with Graves' ophthalmopathy. CDR3s include the opening cysteine and the closing phenylalanine or tryptophan. D genes are given only for firm matches. Where a row states a size, it is once, few, many or the class of an expanded clone; other rows omit it.

j_gene	d_gene	abundance	v_gene	CDR3aa	CDR3nt
TRBJ2-2	TRBD2	few	TRBV20-1	CSARARTSGGEYTGELFF	TGCAGTGCTAGAGCCCGGACTAGCGGGGGGGAATACACCGGGGAGCTGTTTTTT
TRBJ1-1	-	many	TRBV14	CASSTGRNTEAFF	TGTGCCAGCAGCACAGGGAGGAACACTGAAGCTTTCTTT
TRBJ1-2	-	many	TRBV3-1	CASSQNRDGYTF	TGTGCCAGCAGCCAAAACAGGGACGGCTACACCTTC
TRBJ1-2	-	few	TRBV19	CASSQARAVYGYTF	TGTGCCAGCTCTCAGGCCAGGGCAGTCTATGGCTACACCTTC
TRBJ2-6	-	many	TRBV6-1	CASSLQSSGANVLTF	TGTGCCAGCAGTTTACAGAGCTCTGGGGCCAACGTCCTGACTTTC
TRBJ2-1	TRBD1	many	TRBV15	CATSRKRGDRGYNEQFF	TGTGCCACCAGCAGAAAACGGGGGGACAGGGGCTACAATGAGCAGTTCTTC
TRBJ1-2	TRBD1	few	TRBV27	CASGQAVRYGYTF	TGTGCCAGTGGACAGGCGGTTAGGTATGGCTACACCTTC
TRBJ2-5	TRBD1	few	TRBV29-1	CSGAYRGEETQYF	TGCAGCGGGGCTTACAGGGGGGAAGAGACCCAGTACTTC
TRBJ1-1	-	many	TRBV6-1	CASSLRTDLEAFF	TGTGCCAGCAGCCTCCGGACCGACCTTGAAGCTTTCTTT
TRBJ2-3	TRBD2	many	TRBV5-1	CASTQDLAGAGTDTQYF	TGCGCCAGCACCCAAGACCTAGCGGGGGCGGGAACAGATACGCAGTATTTT
TRBJ2-2	-	-	TRBV7-6	CASSSLVGTGELFF	TGTGCCAGCAGCTCCCTGGTGGGCACCGGGGAGCTGTTTTTT
TRBJ1-6	TRBD1	-	TRBV10-3	CAIRRQGTIHSPLHF	TGTGCCATCAGGAGACAGGGAACGATCCATTCACCCCTCCACTTT
TRBJ2-7	TRBD1	few	TRBV19	CASSKGQSLTYEQYF	TGTGCCAGTAGTAAGGGACAGTCTCTTACCTACGAGCAGTACTTC
TRBJ1-2	-	many	TRBV30	CAWSVGFYGYTF	TGTGCCTGGAGTGTCGGCTTCTATGGCTACACCTTC
TRBJ2-1	-	many	TRBV20-1	CSAWGGGGNEQFF	TGCAGTGCCTGGGGGGGAGGGGGCAATGAGCAGTTCTTC
TRBJ2-4	-	-	TRBV4-1	CASSHGGRLDIQYF	TGCGCCAGCAGCCATGGGGGGCGGCTGGACATTCAGTACTTC
TRBJ2-7	-	many	TRBV7-9	CASSQGGQTIYEQYF	TGTGCCAGCAGCCAAGGGGGGCAGACAATCTACGAGCAGTACTTC
TRBJ2-7	-	few	TRBV5-4	CASSFKGTYEQYF	TGTGCCAGCAGCTTTAAGGGGACCTACGAGCAGTACTTC
TRBJ2-7	-	many	TRBV11-2	CASSFGGAGYYEQYF	TGTGCCAGCAGCTTTGGGGGTGCAGGCTACTACGAGCAGTACTTC
TRBJ2-3	-	-	TRBV7-2	CASSLSGTRGQYF	TGTGCCAGCAGCCTTAGTGGGACCCGGGGGCAGTATTTT
TRBJ2-3	-	-	TRBV2	CASKVGGGATDTQYF	TGTGCCAGCAAAGTTGGAGGGGGGGCAACAGATACGCAGTATTTT
TRBJ2-7	TRBD1	many	TRBV5-1	CASSLDRGGSSRYEQYF	TGCGCCAGCAGCTTGGACAGGGGTGGAAGTAGCCGCTACGAGCAGTACTTC
TRBJ2-1	TRBD1	few	TRBV19	CASMGTGNGNEQFF	TGTGCCAGTATGGGGACAGGGAATGGTAATGAGCAGTTCTTC
TRBJ1-4	-	many	TRBV12-3/TRBV12-4	CASSYRATNEKLFF	TGTGCCAGCAGCTACAGAGCAACTAATGAAAAACTGTTTTTT
TRBJ2-7	TRBD1	-	TRBV24-1	CATSGTGTGVYEQYF	TGTGCCACCAGTGGGACCGGGACAGGGGTCTACGAGCAGTACTTC
TRBJ2-5	TRBD1	-	TRBV4-1	CASSQGDRADQETQYF	TGCGCCAGCAGCCAAGGGGACAGGGCAGACCAAGAGACCCAGTACTTC
TRBJ1-2	TRBD1	many	TRBV7-2	CASSLGQPNYGYTF	TGTGCCAGCAGCCTGGGACAGCCTAACTATGGCTACACCTTC
TRBJ2-1	-	-	TRBV6-4	CATSGGLNEQFF	TGTGCCACTTCGGGGGGCCTAAATGAGCAGTTCTTC
TRBJ2-7	-	-	TRBV29-1	CSVLRTDYEQYF	TGCAGCGTTTTAAGGACAGACTACGAGCAGTACTTC
TRBJ1-3	-	many	TRBV29-1	CSALLRSSGNTIYF	TGCAGCGCGCTGCTGCGAAGCTCTGGAAACACCATATATTTT
TRBJ2-7	-	many	TRBV12-3/TRBV12-4	CASSSSGWGAGYEQYF	TGTGCCAGCAGTTCATCCGGATGGGGGGCAGGTTACGAGCAGTACTTC